This TCR beta chain was profiled in a study of a mutant IDH1 vaccine in newly diagnosed glioma. Overall study context: Earlier treatment was radiotherapy, temozolomide, or both, with most getting both. In the visit schedule, V12 fell in week 35, while V13 fell in week 47.

On this clone itself: Its target is not known.

Germline-derived CDR1 and CDR2 are SGHRS and YFSETQ. V dropped 4 bases and J dropped 7 bases, with 8 bases sitting between them. The CDR3 runs to 12 residues. The data were produced by immunoSEQ multiplex PCR, yet TCRdb's version contains in-frame clones alone and is incomplete. The table shows over 50,000 clones, with approximately 76% occurring only once. Time point specified: week 47, end of study. It was 300 ug of mutant IDH1 20-mer peptide that made up each vaccine dose, given with topical imiquimod. New IDH1-mutant, ATRX-lost WHO grade 3 or 4 astrocytomas occurred in donors. The sequence was obtained from a woman aged 40 to 49 with glioma. Some clones in this sample may be carry-over from other donors' samples. The sequenced sample was PBMCs, obtained from a glioma patient whose treatment included an IDH1 peptide vaccine. The V and J genes are TRBV5-1 and TRBJ1-4; no clear D. CDR3 region: CASSPEGEKLFF. In nucleotides, the CDR3 is TGCGCCAGCAGCCCCGAGGGTGAAAAACTGTTTTTT.